This entry lists 31 T cell receptor beta chains sequenced from one sample in a study of blood T cell repertoires in COVID-19. Only in-frame clones appear in the TCRdb table, and some are missing; sequencing was by immunoSEQ multiplex PCR. The sample lists fewer than 250,000 clones, about nine tenths occurring once. The material sequenced was peripheral blood. All receptors come from a woman aged 60-70 years who had recovered from COVID-19.

The chain employs TRBV18 and TRBJ1-2, with unresolved D. This CDR3 is 12 amino acids long. The V gene lost 5 bases and the J gene lost 12 bases, with 16 bases spanning the gap. Germline values: CDR1 KGHSH, CDR2 LQKENI. The CDR3 region has the DNA TGTGCCAGCTCATCGGGAAGGGAGAGCCACACCTTC. Encoded protein: CASSSGRESHTF.

The chain employs TRBV29-1 and TRBJ1-1, with D possibly matching TRBD1 (5 bases). The CDR3 length is 15 residues. Germline loops: CDR1 SQVTM, CDR2 ANQGSEA. V shed 1 base and J shed 4 bases, with 16 bases lying between them. CDR3 in DNA: TGCAGCGTTGAAGGGGGCTCACGTTTTGGCACTGAAGCTTTCTTT. It encodes CSVEGGSRFGTEAFF.

The chain couples TRBV19 to TRBJ1-5; 10 bases are a match to TRBD1. The junction had 4 bases not matched to a gene; V was cut back by 7 bases and J by 4 bases. The CDR3 sequence is 14 residues long. Germline CDR1 LNHDA, CDR2 SQIVND (reference sequence). The CDR3 sequence is CASIRTGGNQPQHF. CDR3 sequence (DNA): TGTGCCAGTATCCGGACAGGGGGAAATCAGCCCCAGCATTTT.

DNA for the CDR3: TGTGCCAGCACCCCCGGGACAGCCAATCAGCCCCAGCATTTT. The encoded protein is CASTPGTANQPQHF. The chain links TRBV5-8 to TRBJ1-5, with 7 positions matching TRBD1. The CDR3 is 14 residues long. The ends lost 6 bases at V and 3 bases at J; junction bases unmatched: 6. Germline V lookup: CDR1 SGHTS, CDR2 YDEGEE.

The chain couples TRBV19 to TRBJ2-3, with D unresolved. This CDR3 is built from 13 residues. The V gene's germline CDR1 is LNHDA and CDR2 SQIVND (reference sequence). The germline V and J ends were trimmed by 7 bases and 2 bases, with 10 bases remaining between them. The CDR3 DNA reads TGTGCCAGTACCTTTACTGACACAGATACGCAGTATTTT. Translated: CASTFTDTDTQYF. The full variable domain, with the rest looked up from reference TRBV19 and TRBJ2-3, is DGGITQSPKYLFRKEGQNVTLSCEQNLNHDAMYWYRQDPGQGLRLIYYSQIVNDFQKGDIAEGYSVSREKKESFPLTVTSAQKNPTAFYLCASTFTDTDTQYFGPGTRLTVL.

This chain connects TRBV20-1 to TRBJ2-1, with D possibly matching TRBD1 (5 bases). This CDR3 contains 10 residues. Trimming removed 8 bases from V and 12 bases from J, with 14 bases in between. The germline V gene encodes CDR1 DFQATT and CDR2 SNEGSKA (reference sequence). The CDR3 DNA reads TGCAGTCAGGGTCCGTATGGGCAGTTCTTC. Encoded protein: CSQGPYGQFF.

The chain carries TRBV5-6 and TRBJ1-1, with D perhaps TRBD1 (6 bases). Germline values: CDR1 SGHDT, CDR2 YYEEEE. With 4 bases removed from V and 5 bases from J, the gap between germline ends came to 18 bases. CDR3 length: 15 amino acids. This chain's CDR3 is CASSHRTRGTTEAFF. For the CDR3, the DNA is TGTGCCAGCAGCCACAGGACAAGGGGGACAACTGAAGCTTTCTTT.

The CDR3 is CASSLAGQVTGELFF. DNA for the CDR3: TGTGCCAGCAGTTTAGCGGGACAGGTGACCGGGGAGCTGTTTTTT. The chain has TRBV28 and TRBJ2-2; 8 bases agree with TRBD1. The CDR3 runs to 15 residues. The junction had 4 bases not matched to a gene; V was cut back by 2 bases and J by 5 bases. CDR1 MDHEN and CDR2 SYDVKM come from the germline V gene.

The V gene is TRBV19, the J gene TRBJ2-2, with D hard to call. The CDR3 runs to 15 residues. Germline V gives CDR1 LNHDA, CDR2 SQIVND (reference sequence). Trimming shortened V by 4 bases and J by 3 bases, and 12 bases separated the two germline ends. The DNA for the CDR3 is TGTGCCAGTAGTACGTCCCCCGAGTACACCGGGGAGCTGTTTTTT. Translating it yields CASSTSPEYTGELFF. Full variable domain (remainder filled in from reference TRBV19 and TRBJ2-2): DGGITQSPKYLFRKEGQNVTLSCEQNLNHDAMYWYRQDPGQGLRLIYYSQIVNDFQKGDIAEGYSVSREKKESFPLTVTSAQKNPTAFYLCASSTSPEYTGELFFGEGSRLTVL.

This clone was observed once. The rearrangement uses TRBV18 and TRBJ1-6, with 7 bases aligning to TRBD1. Germline assignment: CDR1 KGHSH and CDR2 LQKENI. V dropped 6 bases and J dropped 7; count of bases not matched to a gene: 9. CDR3 size: 15 residues. In DNA form, the CDR3 reads TGTGCCAGCTCCCCAGGAGGGGGCGTCAATTCACCCCTCCACTTT. Its translation is CASSPGGGVNSPLHF.

This chain's CDR3 is CASSSQGGGNTIYF. The CDR3 nucleotides are TGCGCCAGCAGCTCACAGGGTGGAGGAAACACCATATATTTT. This chain connects TRBV5-1 to TRBJ1-3; TRBD1 is a possible D gene (6 bases). Germline CDR1 reads SGHRS; CDR2 reads YFSETQ. The CDR3 length is 14 residues. Trimming took off 3 bases at V and 4 bases at J, with 11 bases between the two ends.

This sequence joins TRBV5-4 and TRBJ2-3, with TRBD2 identical over 12 bases. With V trimmed by 4 bases and J by 4 bases, 4 bases remained unmatched. The CDR3 runs to 15 residues. Per the germline V gene, CDR1 is SGHNT and CDR2 is YYREEE (reference sequence). The CDR3 DNA reads as TGTGCCAGCAGCAGGACTAGCGGGGACTCAGATACGCAGTATTTT. This gives the protein CASSRTSGDSDTQYF.

This sequence joins TRBV4-3 and TRBJ1-2; TRBD1 aligns across 7 bases. Per germline, CDR1 LGHNA and CDR2 YSLEER. Losses at the gene ends were 0 bases for V and 6 bases for J; bases not matched to a gene: 7. The CDR3 sequence is 15 residues long. Here the CDR3 reads CASSQEENRGHGYTF. The DNA for the CDR3 is TGCGCCAGCAGCCAAGAAGAAAACAGGGGACATGGCTACACCTTC.

The rearrangement uses TRBV7-6 and TRBJ2-1; D is possibly TRBD1 (9 bases). The CDR3 consists of 16 residues. Germline-derived CDR1 and CDR2 are SGHVS and FNYEAQ. V lost 2 bases and J 9 bases, leaving 20 bases between the germline ends. The CDR3 region has the DNA TGTGCCAGCAGCTTATCTCCGGGACAGGGACTAGGTGAGCAGTTCTTC. Translation gives CASSLSPGQGLGEQFF.

The chain joins TRBV19 to TRBJ2-1; 8 bases are shared with TRBD1. Trimming at V came to 7 bases and at J to 7 bases, leaving 6 bases not matched to a gene. The CDR3 consists of 13 residues. Germline CDR1 reads LNHDA; CDR2 reads SQIVND (reference sequence). CDR3 in DNA: TGTGCCAGTATTAGGACAGGGAGTAATGAGCAGTTCTTC. Its protein is CASIRTGSNEQFF.

The V and J genes are TRBV28 and TRBJ1-5, with TRBD1 matching over 11 bases. J lost 5 bases, V lost 7 bases, and 7 bases had no gene match. Per germline, CDR1 MDHEN and CDR2 SYDVKM. The CDR3 length is 15 residues. The CDR3 DNA sequence: TGTGCCAGCAAAACGCCGGGACAGGGGGATCAGCCCCAGCATTTT. Protein product: CASKTPGQGDQPQHF.

In DNA form, the CDR3 reads TGTGCCAGCAGTTCCACCGGGACTAGCGGGAGTTTTTTGTACTTC. Residues: CASSSTGTSGSFLYF. The rearrangement uses TRBV7-3 and TRBJ2-5, with 14 positions matching TRBD2. Trimming cost V 6 bases and J 13 bases; bases outside gene matches: 13. CDR3 length: 15 amino acids. Germline CDR1 and CDR2: SGHTA and FQGTGA.

The chain uses TRBV7-3 and TRBJ1-2, with 7 bases that match TRBD1. CDR3 length: 14 amino acids. CDR1 SGHTA and CDR2 FQGTGA come from the germline V gene. The V segment lost 5 bases and the J segment 8 bases; nucleotides outside the gene matches: 11. CDR3 DNA sequence: TGTGCCAGCAGCATAGACAGGGACCAAAGAGGCTACACCTTC. It is translated as CASSIDRDQRGYTF.

This clone was seen once. This chain uses TRBV28 with TRBJ1-6; no clear D. The germline CDR1 and CDR2 sequences are MDHEN and SYDVKM. V was shortened by 6 bases and J by 0 bases, with 12 bases between the two germline ends. The CDR3 length is 16 residues. The CDR3 reads CASRRAGSSYNSPLHF. The CDR3, as DNA: TGTGCCAGCAGGAGAGCGGGAAGCTCCTATAATTCACCCCTCCACTTT.

The rearrangement links TRBV19 to TRBJ1-6, with 10 bases identical to TRBD1. With V trimmed by 0 bases and J by 8 bases, 7 bases remained unmatched. The CDR3 spans 17 residues. Looked up from germline, CDR1 is LNHDA and CDR2 is SQIVND (reference sequence). CDR3 sequence (DNA): TGTGCCAGTAGTATAGACACGACAGGGGGCGCCGATTCACCCCTCCACTTT. As protein: CASSIDTTGGADSPLHF.

V and J are TRBV7-2 and TRBJ2-7, with TRBD1 matching over 9 bases. Germline CDR1 and CDR2: SGHTA and FQGNSA. V was clipped by 5 bases and J by 2 bases; unmatched bases: 10. CDR3 size: 16 residues. CDR3 region: CASSPSTGGNPYEQYF. CDR3 coding DNA: TGTGCCAGCAGCCCCTCGACAGGGGGAAACCCCTACGAGCAGTACTTC. Supplemented by reference TRBV7-2 and TRBJ2-7, the full variable domain reads GAGVSQSPSNKVTEKGKDVELRCDPISGHTALYWYRQSLGQGLEFLIYFQGNSAPDKSGLPSDRFSAERTGGSVSTLTIQRTQQEDSAVYLCASSPSTGGNPYEQYFGPGTRLTVT.

The rearrangement joins TRBV29-1 to TRBJ2-5, with D perhaps TRBD1 (5 bases). The V and J ends lost 1 base and 1 base respectively, with 7 bases between them. This CDR3 is 13 amino acids long. CDR1 and CDR2 from the germline V gene are SQVTM and ANQGSEA. CDR3 coding DNA: TGCAGCGTTGAAGGACAGCCCCAAGAGACCCAGTACTTC. It specifies CSVEGQPQETQYF.

The CDR3 loop reads CATKPQGGNQPQHF. CDR3 DNA: TGTGCCACAAAACCACAGGGAGGCAATCAGCCCCAGCATTTT. The chain combines TRBV6-5 with TRBJ1-5; D may be TRBD1 (6 bases). Germline CDR1 reads MNHEY; CDR2 reads SVGAGI. The V end lost 10 bases, the J end lost 2 bases, and 15 bases lay between the germline ends. This CDR3 is 14 amino acids long.

The genes are TRBV13 and TRBJ2-3, with 9 positions matching TRBD2. CDR3 size: 12 residues. V shed 5 bases, J shed 15 bases, and the junction held 9 bases outside the gene matches. CDR1 and CDR2 from the germline V gene are PRHDT and FYEKMQ (reference sequence). As DNA, the CDR3 is TGTGCCAGCAGCCTACACAGCGGGGGGTATTATTTT. Residues: CASSLHSGGYYF. The full variable domain, with the rest looked up from reference TRBV13 and TRBJ2-3, is AAGVIQSPRHLIKEKRETATLKCYPIPRHDTVYWYQQGPGQDPQFLISFYEKMQSDKGSIPDRFSAQQFSDYHSELNMSSLELGDSALYFCASSLHSGGYYFGPGTRLTVL.

The chain has TRBV11-1 and TRBJ2-2; 8 bases align to TRBD1. The CDR3 runs 15 residues. CDR1 and CDR2 (germline): SGHAT, FQDESV (reference sequence). V lost 4 bases and J lost 6; bases outside the gene matches: 7. The CDR3 is CASSWTGSFSGELFF. The DNA for the CDR3 is TGTGCCAGCAGCTGGACAGGGTCGTTCTCCGGGGAGCTGTTTTTT.

CDR3 DNA sequence: TGTGCCAGCAGCCACATAAATCCGGGACAGGGCTCCTACGAGCAGTACTTC. Its protein is CASSHINPGQGSYEQYF. The chain recombines TRBV21-1 with TRBJ2-7; the D call TRBD1 from the table was never checked on the DNA. TRBV21-1 is a listed pseudogene. The length of the CDR3 is 17 residues.

The chain joins TRBV12-3 or TRBV12-4 to TRBJ1-1; D possibly corresponds to TRBD1 (6 bases). V was trimmed by 10 bases and J by 7 bases, leaving 13 bases between them. The CDR3 extends over 11 amino acids. In DNA form, the CDR3 reads TGTGCCATCAACAGGGTCCGTGAAGCTTTCTTT. It is translated as CAINRVREAFF.

The rearrangement links TRBV5-1 to TRBJ2-5, with TRBD2 matching over 8 bases. The CDR3 sequence is 17 residues long. The J segment lost 2 bases and the V segment lost 0 bases, leaving 9 bases of the junction unmatched. Per the germline V gene, CDR1 is SGHRS and CDR2 is YFSETQ. The CDR3: CASSLGVAGGDQETQYF. CDR3 DNA sequence: TGCGCCAGCAGCTTGGGGGTCGCGGGGGGAGATCAAGAGACCCAGTACTTC.

This clone was seen a few times. The chain links TRBV4-2 to TRBJ1-2, with D maybe TRBD1 (5 bases). Trimming removed 0 bases at V and 5 bases at J, with 10 bases between. Germline CDR1 reads LGHNA; CDR2 reads YNFKEQ. CDR3 length: 14 amino acids. This CDR3 is CASSQERQLYGYTF. CDR3 bases: TGTGCCAGCAGCCAAGAACGACAGCTTTATGGCTACACCTTC.

The J gene is TRBJ1-1, the V gene TRBV14, with D maybe TRBD1 (6 bases). This CDR3 has 16 residues. Looked up from germline, CDR1 is SGHDN and CDR2 is FVKESK. V lost 2 bases and J lost 7, with 20 bases in between. This CDR3 is CASSQNVPRRGGEAFF. Written as DNA, the CDR3 is TGTGCCAGCAGCCAAAACGTGCCCCGCAGGGGTGGTGAAGCTTTCTTT.

This clone occurred a few times. The chain has TRBV6-5 and TRBJ1-2; the D gene is possibly TRBD1 (5 bases). Germline V gives CDR1 MNHEY, CDR2 SVGAGI. V was clipped by 5 bases and J by 0 bases, with 10 bases between them. The CDR3 totals 14 residues. The CDR3 protein is CASSIRTSNYGYTF. CDR3 sequence (DNA): TGTGCCAGCAGTATCCGGACATCTAACTATGGCTACACCTTC.